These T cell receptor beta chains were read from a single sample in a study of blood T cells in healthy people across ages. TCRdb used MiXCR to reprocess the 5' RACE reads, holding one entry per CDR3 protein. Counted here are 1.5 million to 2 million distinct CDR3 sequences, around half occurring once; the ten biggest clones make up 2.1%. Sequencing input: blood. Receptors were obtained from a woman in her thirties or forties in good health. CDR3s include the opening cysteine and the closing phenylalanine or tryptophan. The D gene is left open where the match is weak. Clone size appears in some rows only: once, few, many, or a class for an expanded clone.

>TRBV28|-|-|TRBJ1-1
CASSLPPTNLNAEAFF
TGTGCCAGCAGTTTACCCCCGACGAACCTGAACGCTGAAGCTTTCTTT
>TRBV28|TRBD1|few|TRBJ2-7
CASSSRGQPDPYEQYF
TGTGCCAGCAGTTCCCGGGGACAGCCGGACCCCTACGAGCAGTACTTC
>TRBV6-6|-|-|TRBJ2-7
CASSYGHLYEQYF
TGTGCCAGCAGTTACGGGCACCTCTACGAGCAGTACTTC
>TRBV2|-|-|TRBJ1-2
CASSDGAGAVNGYTF
TGTGCCAGCAGTGATGGGGCAGGGGCGGTCAATGGCTACACCTTC
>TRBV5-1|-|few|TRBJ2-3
CASSLGVSDTQYF
TGCGCCAGCAGCTTGGGGGTTTCAGATACGCAGTATTTT
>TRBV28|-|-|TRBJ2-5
CASSLWRLGETQYF
TGTGCCAGCAGTTTATGGAGGCTGGGAGAGACCCAGTACTTC
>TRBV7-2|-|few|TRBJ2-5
CASSLVRDRYETQYF
TGTGCCAGCAGCTTAGTTCGAGATAGATATGAGACCCAGTACTTC
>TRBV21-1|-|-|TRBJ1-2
CASSKDRQSGRSGYTF
TGTGCCAGCAGCAAAGACCGACAGTCCGGGCGTAGTGGCTACACCTTC
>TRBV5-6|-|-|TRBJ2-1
CASSSDRDPEAPYNEQFF
TGTGCCAGCAGCTCGGACCGGGACCCCGAGGCCCCCTACAATGAGCAGTTCTTC
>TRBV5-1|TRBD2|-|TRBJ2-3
CASSHGPSGGHTDTQYF
TGCGCCAGCAGCCATGGGCCCTCGGGAGGACACACAGATACGCAGTATTTT
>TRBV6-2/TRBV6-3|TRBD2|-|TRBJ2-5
CASSGTTQKTQYF
TGTGCCAGCAGTGGGACTACGCAAAAGACCCAGTACTTC
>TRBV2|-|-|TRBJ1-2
CATKLSTAQILLSGYTF
TGTGCCACCAAACTTTCGACAGCCCAGATCTTATTGAGTGGCTACACCTTC
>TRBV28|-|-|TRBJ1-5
CASSLWKTGLSNQPQHF
TGTGCCAGCAGTTTATGGAAGACAGGACTAAGCAATCAGCCCCAGCATTTT
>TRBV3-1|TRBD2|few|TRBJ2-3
CASSQDLILAGASDTQYF
TGTGCCAGCAGCCAAGATCTGATACTAGCGGGGGCCTCAGATACGCAGTATTTT
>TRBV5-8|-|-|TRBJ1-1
CASSWAINTEAFF
TGTGCCAGCAGCTGGGCAATCAACACTGAAGCTTTCTTT
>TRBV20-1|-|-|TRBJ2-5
CSEKYRDLGETQYF
TGCAGTGAGAAGTACAGGGACCTGGGGGAGACCCAGTACTTC
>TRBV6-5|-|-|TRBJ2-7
CASSYAQRAPAEQYF
TGTGCCAGCAGTTACGCACAGCGGGCTCCCGCCGAGCAGTACTTC
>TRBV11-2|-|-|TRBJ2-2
CASSLLSLAGGELFF
TGTGCCAGCAGCTTACTCTCTTTAGCAGGCGGGGAGCTGTTTTTT
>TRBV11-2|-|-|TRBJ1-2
CASSLGTRKDYGYTF
TGTGCCAGCAGCTTAGGAACGCGGAAGGACTATGGCTACACCTTC
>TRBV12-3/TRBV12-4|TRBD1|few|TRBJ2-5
CASSSRQGPRGETQYF
TGTGCCAGCAGTTCCCGACAGGGGCCTCGGGGGGAGACCCAGTACTTC
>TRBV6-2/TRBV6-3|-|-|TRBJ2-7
CASTITGNFYEQYF
TGTGCCAGCACTATAACGGGCAATTTCTACGAGCAGTACTTC
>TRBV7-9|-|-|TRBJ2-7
CASSSNGVGYEQYF
TGTGCCAGCAGCTCCAATGGGGTAGGGTACGAGCAGTACTTC
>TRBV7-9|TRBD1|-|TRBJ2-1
CASSIWDRDTYNEQFF
TGTGCCAGCAGCATCTGGGACAGGGATACCTACAATGAGCAGTTCTTC
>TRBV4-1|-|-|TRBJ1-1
CASSQDKESPDPEAFF
TGCGCCAGCAGCCAAGATAAGGAATCCCCAGACCCTGAAGCTTTCTTT
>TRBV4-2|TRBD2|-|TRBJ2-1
CASSQDVASGGANGEQFF
TGTGCCAGCAGCCAAGATGTGGCTAGCGGGGGGGCCAATGGTGAGCAGTTCTTC
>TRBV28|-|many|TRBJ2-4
CASSFSLAKNIQYF
TGTGCCAGCAGCTTCTCTTTAGCCAAAAACATTCAGTACTTC
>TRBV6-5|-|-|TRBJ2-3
CASSPDAKDTQYF
TGTGCCAGCAGCCCGGACGCTAAAGATACGCAGTATTTT
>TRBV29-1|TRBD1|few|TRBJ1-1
CSVEGLGTGGRLNTEAFF
TGCAGCGTTGAAGGGTTAGGGACAGGGGGAAGGTTGAACACTGAAGCTTTCTTT
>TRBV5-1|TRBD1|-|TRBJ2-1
CACNAMTGYNELFF
TGCGCCTGTAACGCGATGACAGGGTACAATGAGCTGTTCTTC
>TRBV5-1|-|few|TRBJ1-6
CASSPTPPGSNNSPLHF
TGCGCCAGCAGCCCAACCCCGCCGGGATCGAATAATTCACCCCTCCACTTT
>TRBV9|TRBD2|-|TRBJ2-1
CASSEGLPGTSGYNEQFF
TGTGCCAGCAGCGAGGGTCTCCCCGGGACTAGCGGATACAATGAGCAGTTCTTC
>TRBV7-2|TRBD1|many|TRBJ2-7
CASSSPGQAYEQYF
TGTGCCAGCAGCTCTCCGGGACAGGCGTACGAGCAGTACTTC
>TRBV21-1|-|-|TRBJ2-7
CASSNGTGGGVSSYNEQYF
TGTGCCAGCAGCAATGGAACAGGTGGAGGGGTTAGCTCCTACAATGAGCAGTACTTC
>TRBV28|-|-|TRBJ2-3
CASSIDPTVGTDTQYF
TGTGCCAGCAGTATAGACCCAACTGTTGGCACAGATACGCAGTATTTT
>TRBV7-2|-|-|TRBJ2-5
CASSFRGGGPSKETQYF
TGTGCCAGCAGCTTCAGGGGGGGGGGCCCTTCAAAGGAGACCCAGTACTTC
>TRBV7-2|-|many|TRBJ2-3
CASSSDISTDTQYF
TGTGCCAGCAGCTCGGACATTAGCACAGATACGCAGTATTTT
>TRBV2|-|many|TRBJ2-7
CASRGGVYEQYF
TGCGCCAGCAGAGGGGGGGTCTACGAGCAGTACTTC
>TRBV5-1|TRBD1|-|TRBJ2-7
CASSRRGKGQGSEQYF
TGCGCCAGCAGCCGTCGAGGAAAAGGACAGGGGAGCGAGCAGTACTTC
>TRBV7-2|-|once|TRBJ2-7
CASSRQYRYEQYF
TGTGCCAGCAGTCGTCAATACCGCTACGAGCAGTACTTC
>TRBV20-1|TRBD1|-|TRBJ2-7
CSASHPGQESYEQYF
TGCAGTGCTAGCCATCCGGGACAGGAATCCTACGAGCAGTACTTC
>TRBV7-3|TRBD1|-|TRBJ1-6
CASSSGTGRGPLHF
TGTGCCAGCAGCTCCGGGACAGGGCGAGGACCCCTCCACTTT
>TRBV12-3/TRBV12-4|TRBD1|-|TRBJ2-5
CASTDRGGDRATQYF
TGTGCCAGCACCGACAGGGGCGGGGACCGGGCGACCCAGTACTTC
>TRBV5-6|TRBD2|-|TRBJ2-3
CASSFSVAGGSTDTQYF
TGTGCCAGCAGCTTTTCGGTGGCGGGGGGAAGCACAGATACGCAGTATTTT
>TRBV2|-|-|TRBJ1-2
CASRADFPPFYGYTF
TGTGCCAGCAGGGCGGACTTTCCCCCTTTCTATGGCTACACCTTC